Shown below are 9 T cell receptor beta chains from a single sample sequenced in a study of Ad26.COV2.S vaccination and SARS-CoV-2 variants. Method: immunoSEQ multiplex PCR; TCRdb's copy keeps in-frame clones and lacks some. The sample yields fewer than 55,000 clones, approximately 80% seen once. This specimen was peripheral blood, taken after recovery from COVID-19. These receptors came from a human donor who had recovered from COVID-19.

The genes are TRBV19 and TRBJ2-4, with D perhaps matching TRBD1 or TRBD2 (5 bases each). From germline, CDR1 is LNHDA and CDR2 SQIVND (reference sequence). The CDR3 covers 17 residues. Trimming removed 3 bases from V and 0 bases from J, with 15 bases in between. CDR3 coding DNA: TGTGCCAGTAGTATCGGGGCAGGGTCGCTAGCCAAAAACATTCAGTACTTC. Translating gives CASSIGAGSLAKNIQYF.

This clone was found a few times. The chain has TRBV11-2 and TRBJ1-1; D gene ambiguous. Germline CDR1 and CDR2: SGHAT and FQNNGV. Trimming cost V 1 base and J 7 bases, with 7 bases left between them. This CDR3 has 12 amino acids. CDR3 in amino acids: CASSLVGIEAFF. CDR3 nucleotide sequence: TGTGCCAGCAGCTTAGTAGGGATTGAAGCTTTCTTT.

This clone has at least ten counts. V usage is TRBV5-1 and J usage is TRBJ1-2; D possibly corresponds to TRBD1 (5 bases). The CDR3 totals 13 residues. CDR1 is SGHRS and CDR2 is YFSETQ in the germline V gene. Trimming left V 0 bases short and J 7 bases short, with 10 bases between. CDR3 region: CASSLDQGGGYTF. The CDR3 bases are TGCGCCAGCAGCTTGGATCAGGGAGGTGGCTACACCTTC.

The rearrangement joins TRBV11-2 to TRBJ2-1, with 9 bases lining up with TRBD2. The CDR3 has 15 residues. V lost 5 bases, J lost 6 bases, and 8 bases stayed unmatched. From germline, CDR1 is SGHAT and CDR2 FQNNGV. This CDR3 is CASSKAGTSSNEQFF. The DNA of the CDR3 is TGTGCCAGCAGCAAAGCCGGGACTAGCTCCAATGAGCAGTTCTTC.

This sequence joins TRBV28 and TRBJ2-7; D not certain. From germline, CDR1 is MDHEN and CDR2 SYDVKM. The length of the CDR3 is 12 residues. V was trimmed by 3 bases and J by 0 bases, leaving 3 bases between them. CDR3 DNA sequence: TGTGCCAGCAGTTTCTACTCCTACGAGCAGTACTTC. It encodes CASSFYSYEQYF.

This CDR3 reads CASSEGLGQLLYSNQPQHF. CDR3 sequence (DNA): TGTGCCAGCAGTGAAGGGCTGGGACAGCTACTGTATAGCAATCAGCCCCAGCATTTT. The V gene is TRBV6-1, the J gene TRBJ1-5; the match to TRBD1 covers 7 bases. The V gene end was trimmed by 1 base and the J gene end by 0 bases; junction bases not matched to a gene: 12. The germline V gene encodes CDR1 MNHNS and CDR2 SASEGT. There are 19 residues in the CDR3.

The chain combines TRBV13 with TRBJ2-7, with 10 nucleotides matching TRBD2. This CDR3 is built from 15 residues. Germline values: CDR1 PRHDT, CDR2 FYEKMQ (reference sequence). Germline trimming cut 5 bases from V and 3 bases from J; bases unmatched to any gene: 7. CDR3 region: CASSPRIAGGYEQYV. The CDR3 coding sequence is TGTGCCAGCAGCCCCCGGATAGCGGGGGGCTACGAGCAGTACGTC.

In nucleotides, the CDR3 is TGTGCCAGCAGCTTATTGCCAGGGAACTACGAGCAGTACTTC. Translation gives CASSLLPGNYEQYF. The J gene is TRBJ2-7, the V gene TRBV7-9, with D maybe TRBD1 (5 bases). Trimming cost V 2 bases and J 3 bases, with 11 bases left between them. The CDR3 contains 14 residues. Germline loops: CDR1 SEHNR, CDR2 FQNEAQ (reference sequence).

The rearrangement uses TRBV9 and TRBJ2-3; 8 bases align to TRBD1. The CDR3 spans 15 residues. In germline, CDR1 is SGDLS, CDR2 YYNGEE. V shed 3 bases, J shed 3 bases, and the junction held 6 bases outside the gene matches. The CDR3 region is CASSARTGRTDTQYF. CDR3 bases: TGTGCCAGCAGCGCACGGACAGGGCGGACAGATACGCAGTATTTT.